This TCR beta chain was captured by sequencing in a study of control samples from healthy donors and cancer patients. Clones were sequenced by immunoSEQ multiplex PCR, and TCRdb holds only the in-frame ones, with some missing. Among 200,000 to 250,000 clones, about 94% were seen once, and the ten largest hold around 1.5%. The V end was cut by 6 bases, the J end by 1 base, with 18 bases between. Germline V gene sequence: CDR1 LNHNV, CDR2 YYDKDF (reference sequence). The CDR3 consists of 16 residues. This sequence originates from a middle-aged man in good health. The rearrangement links TRBV15 to TRBJ1-1; tentatively, D is TRBD1 (5 bases). Sequences were obtained from blood. The CDR3 sequence is CATRAPGRAENTEAFF. As DNA, the CDR3 is TGTGCCACCAGGGCCCCGGGCAGGGCGGAGAACACTGAAGCTTTCTTT.